The 19 T cell receptor beta chains listed next were all sequenced from one sample in a study of blood T cell repertoires in COVID-19. The data were produced by immunoSEQ multiplex PCR, yet TCRdb's version contains in-frame clones alone and is incomplete. The sample has over 150,000 clones; approximately 80% are singletons. Input material: peripheral blood. The receptors were sampled from a woman aged 55-70 years with COVID-19, enrolled during active disease.

V is TRBV3-1 (or the pseudogene TRBV3-2) and J is TRBJ2-7; 13 bases align to TRBD2. Unmatched junction bases numbered 5, after V lost 6 bases and J lost 3 bases. The CDR3 has 15 amino acids. The V gene's germline CDR1 is LGHDT and CDR2 YNNKEL (reference sequence). The CDR3 is CASSPWTSGSYEQYF. In DNA form, the CDR3 reads TGTGCCAGCAGTCCTTGGACTAGCGGGAGCTACGAGCAGTACTTC.

The chain joins TRBV12-3 or TRBV12-4 to TRBJ1-2; unclear D gene. This CDR3 contains 11 residues. V lost 6 bases to trimming and J lost 8 bases, with 10 bases between them. The CDR3 loop reads CASRDRGGYTF. The CDR3 DNA is TGTGCCAGCAGGGACCGGGGAGGCTACACCTTC.

This chain uses TRBV19 with TRBJ2-3; 8 bases line up with TRBD2. The germline V gene encodes CDR1 LNHDA and CDR2 SQIVND (reference sequence). V dropped 1 base and J dropped 6; count of bases not matched to a gene: 6. The CDR3 has 15 residues. CDR3 sequence (DNA): TGTGCCAGTAGTATAGTAAGCGGGAGATCTGATACGCAGTATTTT. Its protein is CASSIVSGRSDTQYF.

The chain is built from TRBV30 and TRBJ1-6; D ambiguous. This CDR3 has 13 residues. Trimming stripped 5 bases from V and 9 bases from J, with 14 bases between. Germline CDR1 reads GTSNPN; CDR2 reads SVGIG (reference sequence). CDR3: CAWEGGGFSPLHF. CDR3 DNA: TGTGCCTGGGAAGGTGGCGGGTTTTCACCCCTCCACTTT.

The chain joins TRBV9 to TRBJ1-1, with 8 positions matching TRBD1. V gave up 4 bases and J gave up 5 bases; unmatched junction bases: 7. The CDR3 has 14 amino acids. Germline V gene sequence: CDR1 SGDLS, CDR2 YYNGEE. This CDR3 reads CASSMDRVGTEAFF. The CDR3 DNA reads as TGTGCCAGCAGCATGGACAGGGTTGGAACTGAAGCTTTCTTT.

V gene TRBV30 combines with J gene TRBJ2-2, with 9 positions matching TRBD1. CDR1 and CDR2 from the germline V gene are GTSNPN and SVGIG (reference sequence). V gave up 4 bases and J gave up 6 bases; unmatched junction bases: 9. The CDR3 length is 15 residues. The CDR3 DNA reads TGTGCCTGGACTTCCTGGACAGGGGAGGCCGGGGAGCTGTTTTTT. It yields the protein CAWTSWTGEAGELFF.

The V call is TRBV30, the J call TRBJ1-6, with D maybe TRBD1 (6 bases). The CDR3 has 15 amino acids. Germline CDR1 GTSNPN, CDR2 SVGIG (reference sequence). Trimming shortened V by 0 bases and J by 9 bases, and 15 bases separated the two germline ends. CDR3 in amino acids: CAWSVVTGSTSPLHF. DNA for the CDR3: TGTGCCTGGAGTGTAGTGACAGGATCAACTTCACCCCTCCACTTT.

The chain uses TRBV6-5 and TRBJ2-7, with D hard to call. This CDR3 has 11 amino acids. The germline V gene encodes CDR1 MNHEY and CDR2 SVGAGI. Trimming left V 7 bases short and J 3 bases short, with 7 bases between. The DNA of the CDR3 is TGTGCCAGCACTTCAGGCTACGAGCAGTACTTC. It specifies CASTSGYEQYF.

V gene TRBV28 combines with J gene TRBJ2-2, with 8 bases fitting TRBD1. With 3 bases clipped from V and 4 bases from J, the junction kept 13 bases outside the gene matches. Per the germline V gene, CDR1 is MDHEN and CDR2 is SYDVKM. The CDR3 is 18 residues long. The CDR3 DNA reads as TGTGCCAGCAGTTTTCAGTCGGTTGTGGGGACAGGCACCGGGGAGCTGTTTTTT. This codes for CASSFQSVVGTGTGELFF.

The rearrangement joins TRBV5-1 to TRBJ2-1, with 11 bases that match TRBD2. This CDR3 has 17 amino acids. With 4 bases clipped from V and 4 bases from J, the junction kept 10 bases outside the gene matches. From germline, CDR1 is SGHRS and CDR2 YFSETQ. DNA of the CDR3: TGCGCCAGCAGCGCTAGACTAGCGGGACTCTCTTACAATGAGCAGTTCTTC. It translates to CASSARLAGLSYNEQFF.

J is TRBJ1-5 and V is TRBV4-2, with D unresolved. V shed 3 bases and J shed 1 base, with 7 bases lying between them. The germline V gene encodes CDR1 LGHNA and CDR2 YNFKEQ. This CDR3 is built from 14 residues. Written as DNA, the CDR3 is TGTGCCAGCAGCCATCCGGGGAGCAATCAGCCCCAGCATTTT. Its protein is CASSHPGSNQPQHF.

This sequence joins TRBV29-1 and TRBJ1-1, with TRBD1 as a possible D gene (5 bases). Germline V gene sequence: CDR1 SQVTM, CDR2 ANQGSEA. Trimming stripped 5 bases from V and 2 bases from J, with 9 bases between. This CDR3 has 12 residues. CDR3 sequence: CSVMTANTEAFF. CDR3 sequence (DNA): TGCAGCGTTATGACAGCCAACACTGAAGCTTTCTTT.

The chain's CDR3 is CASNPLDSANQPQHF. CDR3 DNA sequence: TGTGCCAGCAACCCCCTGGACAGCGCCAATCAGCCCCAGCATTTT. This chain links TRBV6-5 with TRBJ1-5, with D possibly TRBD1 on 6 matching bases. The germline V gene has CDR1 MNHEY and CDR2 SVGAGI. The CDR3 spans 15 residues. The V end lost 7 bases, the J end lost 3 bases, and 16 bases lay between the germline ends.

This chain connects TRBV3-1 (or the pseudogene TRBV3-2) to TRBJ2-3; TRBD2 agrees at 13 bases. V dropped 4 bases and J dropped 3; count of bases not matched to a gene: 4. The CDR3 extends over 16 amino acids. CDR1 and CDR2 (germline): LGHDT, YNNKEL (reference sequence). The CDR3 nucleotides read TGTGCCAGCAGCCTTCGACTAGCGGGAGGTACAGATACGCAGTATTTT. Translating gives CASSLRLAGGTDTQYF.

V is TRBV11-3 and J is TRBJ2-3, with D unresolved. Per the germline V gene, CDR1 is SGHNT and CDR2 is YENEEA. The CDR3 consists of 16 residues. Between the trimmed V and J ends, which lost 1 base and 0 bases, there was a span of 11 bases. This CDR3 reads CASSLGGRSSTDTQYF. For the CDR3, the DNA is TGTGCCAGCAGCTTAGGTGGGCGCTCTAGCACAGATACGCAGTATTTT.

The chain has TRBV6-5 and TRBJ1-1, with 8 bases fitting TRBD1. The germline V gene encodes CDR1 MNHEY and CDR2 SVGAGI. The CDR3 runs to 13 residues. The ends lost 6 bases at V and 11 bases at J; junction bases unmatched: 11. CDR3 in amino acids: CASSPTGGIKAFF. In DNA form, the CDR3 reads TGTGCCAGCAGCCCCACAGGGGGAATAAAGGCTTTCTTT.

V is TRBV7-6 and J is TRBJ2-2, with 7 positions matching TRBD1. In germline, CDR1 is SGHVS, CDR2 FNYEAQ. The junction had 5 bases not matched to a gene; V was cut back by 2 bases and J by 2 bases. This CDR3 spans 16 amino acids. CDR3 sequence reads: CASSLIKGANTGELFF. CDR3 bases: TGTGCCAGCAGCTTAATTAAGGGGGCCAACACCGGGGAGCTGTTTTTT.

Remarks on this clone: Additional DNA sequences in this sample encode the identical CDR3. The rearrangement joins TRBV4-1 to TRBJ2-2; 7 bases line up with TRBD1. Germline assignment: CDR1 MGHRA and CDR2 YSYEKL. V shed 1 base, J shed 0 bases, and the junction held 2 bases outside the gene matches. The CDR3 sequence is 16 residues long. CDR3 region: CASSQGQGANTGELFF. The DNA for the CDR3 is TGCGCCAGCAGCCAAGGGCAGGGGGCGAACACCGGGGAGCTGTTTTTT.

The chain joins TRBV5-1 to TRBJ2-2; D might be TRBD2 (5 bases). This CDR3 is 14 amino acids long. The germline CDR1 and CDR2 sequences are SGHRS and YFSETQ. The V gene lost 6 bases and the J gene lost 0 bases, with 9 bases spanning the gap. This CDR3 reads CASTTTANTGELFF. For the CDR3, the DNA is TGCGCCAGCACGACTACTGCGAACACCGGGGAGCTGTTTTTT.